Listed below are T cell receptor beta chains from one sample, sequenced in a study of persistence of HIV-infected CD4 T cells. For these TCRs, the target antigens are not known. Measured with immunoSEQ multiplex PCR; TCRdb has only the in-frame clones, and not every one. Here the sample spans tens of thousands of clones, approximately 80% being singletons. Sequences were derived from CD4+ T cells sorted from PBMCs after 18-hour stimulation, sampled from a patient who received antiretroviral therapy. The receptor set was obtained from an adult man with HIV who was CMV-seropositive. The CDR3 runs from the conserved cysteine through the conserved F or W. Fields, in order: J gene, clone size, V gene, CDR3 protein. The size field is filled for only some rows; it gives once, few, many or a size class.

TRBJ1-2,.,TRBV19,CASSKVANYGYTF
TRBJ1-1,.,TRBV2,CASSVQDTTEAFF
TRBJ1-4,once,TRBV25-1,CASSESGFANEKLFF
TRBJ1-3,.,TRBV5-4,CASSPGTGGRNTIYF
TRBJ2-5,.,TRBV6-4,CARGTSGQETQYF
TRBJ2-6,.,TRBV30,CAWTRLLGFGVGGANVLTF
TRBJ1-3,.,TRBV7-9,CASTPVQGRISGNTIYF
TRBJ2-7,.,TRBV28,CASSFGGRYEQYF
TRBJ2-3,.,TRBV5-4,CASSGERGVLTDTQYF
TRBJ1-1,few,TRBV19,CASSGRAKAEAFF
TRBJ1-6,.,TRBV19,CASTIGGFGNSPLHF
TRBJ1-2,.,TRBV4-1,CASSQDRGSVYGYTF
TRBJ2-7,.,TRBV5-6,CASSPGPIREQYF
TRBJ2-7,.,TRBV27,CASSFSWGRYRTNEQYF
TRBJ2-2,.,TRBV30,CAWSVLLAGGTGELFF
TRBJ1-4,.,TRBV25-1,CASSIGEGFNEKLFF
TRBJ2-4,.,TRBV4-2,CASSQEGGGAQELSKNIQYF
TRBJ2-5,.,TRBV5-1,CASSLGDRDLQETQYF
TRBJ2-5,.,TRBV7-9,CASSNLLAGGPRLRETQYF
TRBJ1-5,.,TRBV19,CASSFEKGPRPQHF
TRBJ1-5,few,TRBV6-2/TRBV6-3,CASSYPPTDSNQPQHF
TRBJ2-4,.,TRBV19,CASSIDQSTGVSLGQYF
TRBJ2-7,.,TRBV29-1,CSVVPSRTSGRVYEQYF
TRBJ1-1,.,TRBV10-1,CASSEPGTGNTEAFF
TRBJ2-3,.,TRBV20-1,CSGGSFAQYF
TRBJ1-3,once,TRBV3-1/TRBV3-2,CASSQMFGGTGNTIYF
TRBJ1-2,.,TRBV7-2,CASTLGGSSNYGYTF
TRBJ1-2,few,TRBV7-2,CASRHRNAWGYTF
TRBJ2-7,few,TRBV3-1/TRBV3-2,CASSQSDYEQYF
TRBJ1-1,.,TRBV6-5,CASSYSAILNTEAFF
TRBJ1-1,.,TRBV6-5,CASSYTTAMNTEAFF
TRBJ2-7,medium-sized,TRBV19,CASSIQGYEQYF
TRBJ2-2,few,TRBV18,CASSQGLAGLNTGELFF
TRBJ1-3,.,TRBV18,CASSPPGARAGNTIYF
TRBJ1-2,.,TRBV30,CAWSEWESYGYTF
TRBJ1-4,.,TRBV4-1,CASSQAGMGNEKLFF
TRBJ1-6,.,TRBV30,CAWSVSRGSSPLHF
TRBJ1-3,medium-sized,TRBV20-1,CSATEGQWLGNTIYF
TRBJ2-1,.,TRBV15,CATSIGLAAGNEQFF
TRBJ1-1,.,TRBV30,CAWRGTGGRRAFF
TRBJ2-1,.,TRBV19,CASSIVFPSHEQFF
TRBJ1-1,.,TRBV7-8,CASSQGFGAFF
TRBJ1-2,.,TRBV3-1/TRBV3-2,CASSQAGGLHYGYTF
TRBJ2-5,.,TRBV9,CASSVAGGPRETQYF
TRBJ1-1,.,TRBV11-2,CASSLVGNTEAFF
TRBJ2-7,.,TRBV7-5,CVRSPLTGYGEQYF